The TCR beta chain described here comes from a study of T cells after yellow fever vaccination (dated by TCRdb to between 2018 and 2021). For context, the study as a whole: The SMART-Seq v4 Ultra Low Input RNA kit was used to prepare libraries from fractions with low cell numbers. Bulk TCR alpha and beta repertoires were sequenced longitudinally to track T-cell clones before and after primary and booster YFV17D yellow fever vaccination. Two healthy male donors, one aged 18 to 29 and one aged 30 to 39 years, were included in the cohort. Bulk PBMC replicates and cell subsets were isolated from blood drawn at multiple timepoints before and after both primary and secondary immunization. General conclusions and limits of the study: The secondary T-cell response was weaker than the primary response but faster, peaking on day 5 instead of day 15. A small fraction of clonotypes appeared in both the CD4 and CD8 compartments, likely as a result of convergent recombination. Most clones expanded after primary vaccination were re-detected after the booster (just under 97% of CD4 and around 88% of CD8), suggesting broad memory maintenance. The study included only two donors, which limits how far the findings can be generalized. Computational filtering was required because FACS-sorted repertoires could contain abundant contaminating clonotypes from the bulk population.

The treatment or condition label, as the study defines it: live attenuated yellow fever vaccine strain. At each blood-draw timepoint, two biological replicates of bulk PBMCs were obtained. PBMCs were isolated from peripheral blood using a standard Ficoll-Paque protocol. TriZol was used to extract RNA from bulk PBMCs, from CD4 and CD8 fractions, and from dextramer-positive and dextramer-negative fractions. The junction shows trimming of 2 bases on V and 6 bases on J, plus 13 bases between the germline ends. CDR1 and CDR2 are read off the germline V gene as KGHDR and SFDVKD. The CDR3 sequence holds 14 residues, the cysteine and phenylalanine included. Only the CDR3 DNA is retained, 42 bases long and in frame from the first base. This clonotype was counted at least ten times. The antigen it binds to is not known. Qualities for individual bases were not recorded, and no much larger clone is one base off.

Sequenced on an Illumina NovaSeq 6000. TCR cDNA was made using 5'RACE template switching, a step that added a universal primer site and unique molecular identifiers. Priming of cDNA synthesis was performed from both the TCR alpha and TCR beta constant segments. Library amplification used two PCR steps, and the second PCR step added sample barcodes and sequencing adapters. Sequencing of the libraries was done on either Illumina HiSeq 2500 (2x100 bp) or NovaSeq (2x150 bp). On the authors' methods: Demultiplexing of reads and collapsing into UMI consensus sequences were performed with MIGEC, and V(D)J alignment was carried out with MiXCR. Using edgeR on replicate PBMC samples, clonotypes were called vaccine-responding if FDR was below 0.01 and the log2 fold change was above 5 up to day 15. Each bulk clonotype received a CD4 or CD8 identity based on whether the sequenced CD4 or CD8 repertoire contained that clonotype at higher abundance. The public reads were reanalyzed by TCRdb: fastp trimming at Q25, MiXCR alignment, in-frame beta chains only. Identical CDR3 proteins give one entry, which carries the most common genes and DNA. Clone size and V and J calls follow TCRdb, not the original study. Counted in this sample were about 350,000 distinct CDR3 sequences; approximately 4% of them appeared once. The ten largest make up around 23% of the sample.

The chain was built from TRBV24-1 and TRBJ2-7; the D assignment is uncertain and may be TRBD1 or TRBD2, with 6 bases supporting each. The sample was PBMCs, taken 5 days after the yellow fever booster vaccination. The source of this sequence is a man aged 18 to 29 who received the YFV17D yellow fever vaccine. In nucleotide form, the sequence is TGTGCCACCAGTGATTCATCGGGGGCGGGCGAGCAGTACTTC. This yields the protein CATSDSSGAGEQYF.